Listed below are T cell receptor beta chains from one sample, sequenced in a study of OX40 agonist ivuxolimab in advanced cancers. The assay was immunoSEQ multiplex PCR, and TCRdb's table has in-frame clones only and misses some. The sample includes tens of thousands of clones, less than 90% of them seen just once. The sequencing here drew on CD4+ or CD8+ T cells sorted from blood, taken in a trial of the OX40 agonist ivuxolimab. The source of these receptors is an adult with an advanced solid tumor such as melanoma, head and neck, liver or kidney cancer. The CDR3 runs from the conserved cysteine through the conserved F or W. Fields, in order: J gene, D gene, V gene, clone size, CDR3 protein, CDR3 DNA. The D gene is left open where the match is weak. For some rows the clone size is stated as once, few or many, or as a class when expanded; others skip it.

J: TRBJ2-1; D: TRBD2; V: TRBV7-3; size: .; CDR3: CASSLLAGAGWGGNEQFF; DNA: TGTGCCAGCAGCCTACTAGCGGGAGCTGGTTGGGGTGGCAATGAGCAGTTCTTC
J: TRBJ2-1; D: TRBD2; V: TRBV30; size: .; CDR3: CAWSVGLAGYNEQFF; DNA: TGTGCCTGGAGTGTTGGCCTAGCGGGATACAATGAGCAGTTCTTC
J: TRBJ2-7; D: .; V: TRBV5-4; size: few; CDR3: CASSGAGQTYEQYF; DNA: TGTGCCAGCAGCGGAGCCGGACAGACCTACGAGCAGTACTTC
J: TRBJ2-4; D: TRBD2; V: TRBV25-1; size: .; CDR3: CASPPRTRQNIQYF; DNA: TGTGCCTCGCCCCCGCGGACTAGACAAAACATTCAGTACTTC
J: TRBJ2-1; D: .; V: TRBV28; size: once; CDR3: CASSSIGRGYNEQFF; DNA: TGTGCCAGCAGTTCGATCGGGAGAGGCTACAATGAGCAGTTCTTC
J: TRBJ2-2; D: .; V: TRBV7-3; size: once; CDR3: CASSSRSSRNTGELFF; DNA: TGTGCCAGCAGCTCTCGGTCCAGCCGAAACACCGGGGAGCTGTTTTTT
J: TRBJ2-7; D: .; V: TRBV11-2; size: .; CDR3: CASSLGMYEQYF; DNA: TGTGCCAGCAGCCTAGGGATGTACGAGCAGTACTTC
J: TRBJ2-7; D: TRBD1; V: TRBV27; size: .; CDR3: CASKTTGTYEQYF; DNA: TGTGCCAGCAAGACGACAGGGACCTACGAGCAGTACTTC
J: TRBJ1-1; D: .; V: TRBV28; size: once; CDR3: CASSLYEVTGAFF; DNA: TGTGCCAGCAGTTTATATGAGGTTACGGGGGCTTTCTTT
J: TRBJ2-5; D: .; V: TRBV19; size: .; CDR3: CASSIVVRETQYF; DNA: TGTGCCAGTAGTATAGTCGTGAGAGAGACCCAGTACTTC
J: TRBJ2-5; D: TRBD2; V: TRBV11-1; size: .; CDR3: CASSPTLAGAPATQYF; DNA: TGTGCCAGCAGCCCTACCCTAGCGGGTGCGCCAGCGACCCAGTACTTC
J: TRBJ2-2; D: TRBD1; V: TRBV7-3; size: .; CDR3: CASSDSGQGASGELFF; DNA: TGTGCCAGCAGCGATTCAGGACAGGGGGCCTCCGGGGAGCTGTTTTTT
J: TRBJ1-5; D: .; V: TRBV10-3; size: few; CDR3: CAIMRDPNQPQHF; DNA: TGTGCCATCATGAGGGACCCCAATCAGCCCCAGCATTTT
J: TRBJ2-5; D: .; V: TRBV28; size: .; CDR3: CASSSPPGSVETQYF; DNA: TGTGCCAGCAGTTCCCCCCCAGGGTCGGTCGAGACCCAGTACTTC
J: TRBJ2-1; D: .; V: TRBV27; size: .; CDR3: CASSSQDSGNEQFF; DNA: TGTGCCAGCAGTTCCCAGGACTCGGGCAATGAGCAGTTCTTC
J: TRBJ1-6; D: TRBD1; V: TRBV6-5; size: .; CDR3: CASTTDRGGSPLHF; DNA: TGTGCCAGCACCACCGACAGGGGAGGCTCACCCCTCCACTTT
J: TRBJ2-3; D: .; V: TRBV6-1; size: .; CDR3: CASSDLGFGADTQYF; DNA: TGTGCCAGCAGTGACTTGGGGTTCGGGGCAGATACGCAGTATTTT
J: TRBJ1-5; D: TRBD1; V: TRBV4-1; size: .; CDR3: CASSQAGQGGSLPQHF; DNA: TGCGCCAGCAGCCAAGCCGGCCAGGGGGGATCATTGCCCCAGCATTTT
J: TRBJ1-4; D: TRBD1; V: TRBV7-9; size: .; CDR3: CASSFGQGDEKLFF; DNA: TGTGCCAGCAGCTTTGGACAGGGGGATGAAAAACTGTTTTTT
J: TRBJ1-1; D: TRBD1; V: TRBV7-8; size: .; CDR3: CASSLAPLPGTANTEAFF; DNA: TGTGCCAGCAGCTTAGCCCCTTTACCCGGGACAGCGAACACTGAAGCTTTCTTT
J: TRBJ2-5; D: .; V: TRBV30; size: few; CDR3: CAWSVNRAGETQYF; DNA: TGTGCCTGGAGTGTAAACAGGGCCGGGGAGACCCAGTACTTC
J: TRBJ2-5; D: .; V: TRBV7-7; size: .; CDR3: CASSPFQGSQETQYF; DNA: TGTGCTAGCAGCCCTTTTCAGGGCTCCCAAGAGACCCAGTACTTC
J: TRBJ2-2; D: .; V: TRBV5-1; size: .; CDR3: CASSLDEGGGELFF; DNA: TGCGCCAGCAGCTTGGATGAGGGCGGCGGGGAGCTGTTTTTT
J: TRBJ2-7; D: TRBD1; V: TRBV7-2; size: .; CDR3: CASSLDRGYTYEQYF; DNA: TGTGCCAGCAGCTTAGACAGGGGCTATACCTACGAGCAGTACTTC
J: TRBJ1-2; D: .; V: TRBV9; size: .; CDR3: CASSPRRVGSKGYTF; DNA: TGTGCCAGCAGCCCCCGGCGGGTAGGGAGCAAGGGCTACACCTTC
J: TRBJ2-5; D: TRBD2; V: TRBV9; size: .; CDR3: CASSPSGGDETQYF; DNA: TGTGCCAGCAGCCCCTCGGGGGGGGACGAGACCCAGTACTTC
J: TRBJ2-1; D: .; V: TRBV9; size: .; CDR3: CASSVEGQQFF; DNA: TGTGCCAGCAGCGTAGAAGGCCAGCAGTTCTTC
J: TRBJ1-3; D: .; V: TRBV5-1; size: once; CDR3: CASSLGDSSGNTIYF; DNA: TGCGCCAGCAGCTTAGGCGACAGCTCTGGAAACACCATATATTTT
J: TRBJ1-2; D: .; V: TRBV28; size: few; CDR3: CASRSDHGYTF; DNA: TGTGCCAGCAGGTCTGATCATGGCTACACCTTC
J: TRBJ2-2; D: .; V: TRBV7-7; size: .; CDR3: CASSPGTTLFTGELFF; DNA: TGTGCCAGCAGCCCCGGGACAACCCTCTTCACCGGGGAGCTGTTTTTT
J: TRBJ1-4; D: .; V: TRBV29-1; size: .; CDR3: CSVLDEKLFF; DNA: TGCAGCGTTTTAGATGAAAAACTGTTTTTT
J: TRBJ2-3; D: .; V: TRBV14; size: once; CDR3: CASSQEARVTQYF; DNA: TGTGCCAGCAGCCAAGAGGCCAGGGTCACGCAGTATTTT
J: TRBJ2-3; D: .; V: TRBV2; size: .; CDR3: CASSPIGGPTDTQYF; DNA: TGTGCCAGCAGCCCAATTGGGGGGCCTACAGATACGCAGTATTTT
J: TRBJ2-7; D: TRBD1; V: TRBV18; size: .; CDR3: CASSPDRSVLEQYF; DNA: TGTGCCAGCTCACCGGACAGGAGCGTACTCGAGCAGTACTTC
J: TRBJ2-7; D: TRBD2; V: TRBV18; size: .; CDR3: CASSPQRDRASYEQYF; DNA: TGTGCCAGCTCACCCCAGCGGGACCGAGCCTCCTACGAGCAGTACTTC
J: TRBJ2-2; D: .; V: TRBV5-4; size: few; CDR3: CASSLRDTGELFF; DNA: TGTGCCAGCAGCTTAAGGGACACCGGGGAGCTGTTTTTT
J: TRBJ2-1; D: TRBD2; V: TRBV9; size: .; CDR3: CASSVGASGRDEQFF; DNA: TGTGCCAGCAGCGTAGGGGCTAGCGGGAGGGATGAGCAGTTCTTC
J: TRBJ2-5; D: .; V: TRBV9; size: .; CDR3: CASSAQTGLNQETQYF; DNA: TGTGCCAGCAGCGCACAAACAGGGCTAAACCAAGAGACCCAGTACTTC
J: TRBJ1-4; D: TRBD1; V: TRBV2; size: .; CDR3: CASSMPGQTNEKLFF; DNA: TGTGCCAGCAGTATGCCGGGACAGACTAATGAAAAACTGTTTTTT
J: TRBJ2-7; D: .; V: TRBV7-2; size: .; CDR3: CASSFKSHEQYF; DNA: TGTGCCAGCAGCTTCAAGAGCCACGAGCAGTACTTC
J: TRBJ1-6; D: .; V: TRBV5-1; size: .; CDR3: CASLEGPDSPLHF; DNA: TGCGCCAGCCTCGAGGGGCCAGATTCACCCCTCCACTTT
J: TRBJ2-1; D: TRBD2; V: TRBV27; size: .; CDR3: CASGYASGGYNEQFF; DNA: TGTGCCAGCGGGTACGCTAGCGGGGGTTACAATGAGCAGTTCTTC
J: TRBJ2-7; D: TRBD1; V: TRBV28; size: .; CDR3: CASGDRDSYEQYF; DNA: TGTGCCAGCGGAGACAGGGACTCCTACGAGCAGTACTTC
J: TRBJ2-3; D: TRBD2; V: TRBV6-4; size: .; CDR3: CASSLLAGGADTQYF; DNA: TGTGCCAGCAGCCTACTAGCGGGGGGCGCAGATACGCAGTATTTT
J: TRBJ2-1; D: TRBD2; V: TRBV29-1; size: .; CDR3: CSVGGGLAGVGEQFF; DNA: TGCAGCGTTGGAGGGGGACTAGCGGGAGTGGGTGAGCAGTTCTTC
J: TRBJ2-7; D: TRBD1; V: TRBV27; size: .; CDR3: CASSLGIGTGAYEQYF; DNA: TGTGCCAGCAGTTTGGGTATTGGGACAGGGGCCTACGAGCAGTACTTC
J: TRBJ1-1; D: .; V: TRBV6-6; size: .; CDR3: CASSYSNGANTEAFF; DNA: TGTGCCAGCAGTTACTCGAACGGGGCCAACACTGAAGCTTTCTTT
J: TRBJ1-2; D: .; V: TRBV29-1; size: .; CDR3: CSVEQGPRGYTF; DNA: TGCAGCGTTGAACAGGGTCCGAGGGGCTACACCTTC
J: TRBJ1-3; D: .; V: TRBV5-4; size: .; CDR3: CASTQDRGNTIYF; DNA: TGTGCCAGCACCCAGGACAGAGGGAACACCATATATTTT
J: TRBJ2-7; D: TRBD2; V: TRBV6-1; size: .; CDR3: CASRGTSGSSYEQYF; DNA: TGTGCCAGCCGGGGGACTAGCGGTAGCTCCTACGAGCAGTACTTC